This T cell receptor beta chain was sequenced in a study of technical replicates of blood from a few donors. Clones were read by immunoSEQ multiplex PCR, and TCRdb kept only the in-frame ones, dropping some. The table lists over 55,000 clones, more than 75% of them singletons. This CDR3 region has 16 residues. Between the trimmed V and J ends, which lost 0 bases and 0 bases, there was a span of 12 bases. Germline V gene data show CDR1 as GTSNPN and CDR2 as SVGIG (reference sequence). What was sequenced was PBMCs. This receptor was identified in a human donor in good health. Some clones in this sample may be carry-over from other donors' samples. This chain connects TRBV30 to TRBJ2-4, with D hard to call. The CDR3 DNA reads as TGTGCCTGGAGTGTCGGCAGCGAACTAGCCAAAAACATTCAGTACTTC. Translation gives CAWSVGSELAKNIQYF.